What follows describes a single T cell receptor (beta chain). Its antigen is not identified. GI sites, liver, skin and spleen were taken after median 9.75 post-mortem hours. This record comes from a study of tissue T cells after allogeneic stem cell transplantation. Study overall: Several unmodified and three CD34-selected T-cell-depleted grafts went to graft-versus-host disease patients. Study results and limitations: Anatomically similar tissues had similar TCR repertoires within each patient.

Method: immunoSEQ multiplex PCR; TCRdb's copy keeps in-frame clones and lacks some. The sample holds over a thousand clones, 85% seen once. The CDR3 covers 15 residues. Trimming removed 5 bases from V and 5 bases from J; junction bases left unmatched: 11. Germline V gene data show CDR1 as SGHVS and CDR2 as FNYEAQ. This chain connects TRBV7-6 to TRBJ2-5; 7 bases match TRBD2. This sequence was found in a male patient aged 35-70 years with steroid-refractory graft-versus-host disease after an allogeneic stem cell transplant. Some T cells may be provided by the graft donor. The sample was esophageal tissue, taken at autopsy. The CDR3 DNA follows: TGTGCCAGCAGCACCGAAGCGGGGTGGCCGGAGACCCAGTACTTC. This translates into CASSTEAGWPETQYF.